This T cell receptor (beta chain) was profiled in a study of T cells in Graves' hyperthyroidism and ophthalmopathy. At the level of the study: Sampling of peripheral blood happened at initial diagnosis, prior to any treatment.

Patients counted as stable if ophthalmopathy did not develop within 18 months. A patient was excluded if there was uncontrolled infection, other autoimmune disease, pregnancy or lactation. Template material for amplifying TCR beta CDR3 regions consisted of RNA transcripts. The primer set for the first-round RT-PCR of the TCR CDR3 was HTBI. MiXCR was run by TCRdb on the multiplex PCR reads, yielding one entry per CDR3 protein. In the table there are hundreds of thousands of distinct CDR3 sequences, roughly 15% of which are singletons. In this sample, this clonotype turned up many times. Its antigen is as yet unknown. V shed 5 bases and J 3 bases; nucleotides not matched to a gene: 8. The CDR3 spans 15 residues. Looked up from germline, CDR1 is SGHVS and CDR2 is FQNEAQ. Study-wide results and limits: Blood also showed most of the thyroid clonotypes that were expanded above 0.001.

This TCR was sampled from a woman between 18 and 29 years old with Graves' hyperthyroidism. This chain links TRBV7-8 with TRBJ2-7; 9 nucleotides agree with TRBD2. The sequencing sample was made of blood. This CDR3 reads CASSIRSGRIYEQYF. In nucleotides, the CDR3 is TGTGCCAGCAGCATCCGTAGCGGGAGAATCTACGAGCAGTACTTC. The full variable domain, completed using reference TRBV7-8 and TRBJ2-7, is GAGVSQSPRYKVAKRGQDVALRCDPISGHVSLFWYQQALGQGPEFLTYFQNEAQLDKSGLPSDRFFAERPEGSVSTLKIQRTQQEDSAVYLCASSIRSGRIYEQYFGPGTRLTVT.